The next 27 T cell receptor beta chains were all read from a single sample in a study of PD-L1 blockade in urothelial cancer (dated by TCRdb to 2016 to 2017). Libraries were constructed by the immunoSEQ multiplex PCR assay. TCRdb stores this immuneACCESS table with in-frame sequences only. Part of the clones is absent; in the studies checked, under half of the shortfall reflects unresolved V genes, and no reason is known for the rest. The sample table shows tens of thousands of clones, and roughly 80% are seen once. The ten largest clonotypes hold 9.5% of the sample. The input for sequencing was PBMCs, taken around atezolizumab (anti-PD-L1) treatment. The receptors were sampled from a man aged 65 to 79 with urothelial cancer.

CDR3 nucleotides: TGCGCCAGCAGCCAAGGCCCTGCTAGCGGGATATCCGGGGAGCTGTTTTTT. Translated, it gives CASSQGPASGISGELFF. The V and J genes are TRBV4-3 and TRBJ2-2; 9 bases agree with TRBD2. The ends lost 1 base at V and 6 bases at J; junction bases unmatched: 9. In germline, CDR1 is LGHNA, CDR2 YSLEER. This CDR3 has 17 residues.

The chain has TRBV9 and TRBJ2-1; D possibly corresponds to TRBD1 (6 bases). Germline V CDR1 and CDR2: SGDLS, YYNGEE. The CDR3 consists of 15 residues. V lost 0 bases and J 4 bases, leaving 11 bases between the germline ends. The DNA of the CDR3 is TGTGCCAGCAGCGTAGATGGACAGCCTTACAATGAGCAGTTCTTC. This encodes CASSVDGQPYNEQFF.

J is TRBJ2-7 and V is TRBV21-1; TRBD1 is the table's D call and was not checked against the DNA. TRBV21-1 is termed a pseudogene. There are 11 residues in the CDR3. The CDR3 DNA follows: TGTGCCAGGGCAGGGGAGCACGAGCAGTACTTC. Protein: CARAGEHEQYF.

Worth noting for this clone: Other DNA sequences in the sample encode the same CDR3. The chain employs TRBV5-5 and TRBJ2-3; D is possibly TRBD2 (6 bases). V lost 0 bases and J lost 0, with 8 bases in between. Germline CDR1 reads SGHKS; CDR2 reads YYEKEE (reference sequence). The CDR3 totals 15 residues. The CDR3 coding sequence is TGTGCCAGCAGCTTGGATGGGGGGAGCACAGATACGCAGTATTTT. Protein sequence: CASSLDGGSTDTQYF.

J is TRBJ2-3 and V is TRBV2; no clear D. CDR1 is SNHLY and CDR2 is FYNNEI in the germline V gene. The CDR3 consists of 14 residues. The V gene lost 6 bases and the J gene lost 2 bases, with 12 bases spanning the gap. This CDR3 reads CASRPEPFTDTQYF. The CDR3 DNA sequence: TGTGCCAGCAGGCCGGAGCCGTTCACAGATACGCAGTATTTT.

This clone was detected only a few times. The chain employs TRBV6-5 and TRBJ1-2, with TRBD1 as a possible D gene (5 bases). The CDR3 spans 12 residues. Germline V gene data show CDR1 as MNHEY and CDR2 as SVGAGI. V lost 2 bases, J lost 8 bases, and 9 bases lay in between. The CDR3 loop is CASSYGGRGYTF. CDR3 bases: TGTGCCAGCAGTTACGGGGGGAGAGGCTACACCTTC.

The chain links TRBV29-1 to TRBJ2-3; 9 bases line up with TRBD1. Germline CDR1 is SQVTM and CDR2 is ANQGSEA. The CDR3 has 13 residues. Losses at the gene ends were 7 bases for V and 6 bases for J; bases not matched to a gene: 8. The CDR3 protein is CSAGQGEADTQYF. CDR3 DNA: TGCAGCGCGGGACAGGGCGAAGCCGATACGCAGTATTTT.

The chain is built from TRBV6-1 and TRBJ2-7; 7 nucleotides match TRBD1. Germline CDR1 and CDR2: MNHNS and SASEGT. The CDR3 length is 13 residues. Trimming took 6 bases from V and 1 from J; bases not matched to a gene: 3. CDR3 amino acids: CASRGQFSYEQYF. CDR3 bases: TGTGCCAGCAGGGGACAGTTTTCCTACGAGCAGTACTTC.

The V call is TRBV19, the J call TRBJ2-4; the D gene is possibly TRBD1 (5 bases). Trimming removed 0 bases from V and 5 bases from J, with 14 bases in between. CDR3 size: 16 residues. Germline values: CDR1 LNHDA, CDR2 SQIVND (reference sequence). Here the CDR3 DNA reads TGTGCCAGTAGTATAGAAGGGGAAGGAGTGGAAAACATTCAGTACTTC. Amino acid sequence: CASSIEGEGVENIQYF.

The chain has TRBV6-5 and TRBJ2-3; D is unresolved. The V end was cut by 4 bases, the J end by 1 base, with 15 bases between. Germline CDR1 reads MNHEY; CDR2 reads SVGAGI. CDR3 size: 16 residues. Here the CDR3 DNA reads TGTGCCAGCAGTTCCTCGACTGGCCCGGGCACAGATACGCAGTATTTT. Encoded protein: CASSSSTGPGTDTQYF.

The sample holds a few counts of this clone. The J gene is TRBJ2-1, the V gene TRBV11-3, with TRBD1 matching over 7 bases. Per the germline V gene, CDR1 is SGHNT and CDR2 is YENEEA. The CDR3 contains 17 residues. V dropped 5 bases and J dropped 0; count of bases not matched to a gene: 10. The CDR3 DNA reads as TGTGCCAGCAGCCTCAGTCGGACAGGTTACTCCTACAATGAGCAGTTCTTC. Translated: CASSLSRTGYSYNEQFF.

The genes are TRBV5-1 and TRBJ1-1; 8 bases map to TRBD1. The CDR3 sequence is 12 residues long. CDR1 SGHRS and CDR2 YFSETQ come from the germline V gene. The trim removed 3 bases at V and 8 bases at J, leaving 3 bases unmatched. DNA of the CDR3: TGCGCCAGCAGCTCTCAGGGGGCCGAAGCTTTCTTT. This codes for CASSSQGAEAFF.

The V and J genes are TRBV2 and TRBJ2-7; 9 nucleotides agree with TRBD1. After removal of 5 bases from V and 3 bases from J, the junction contained 5 bases not matched to a gene. Germline V gene lookup returns CDR1 SNHLY and CDR2 FYNNEI. The CDR3 is 14 amino acids. Written as DNA, the CDR3 is TGTGCCAGCAGTTCCGGGACAGGGAACTACGAGCAGTACTTC. It specifies CASSSGTGNYEQYF.

The CDR3 DNA sequence: TGTGCCAGCAGCGTAGGGACAGGGGGCGGAAGGAGCACTGAAGCTTTCTTT. Translating gives CASSVGTGGGRSTEAFF. The chain couples TRBV9 to TRBJ1-1; 11 bases agree with TRBD1. The trim removed 0 bases at V and 4 bases at J, leaving 8 bases unmatched. The CDR3 spans 17 residues. CDR1 is SGDLS, CDR2 YYNGEE, per germline.

This chain connects TRBV7-9 to TRBJ2-7, with 7 bases aligning to TRBD1. This CDR3 has 14 amino acids. The germline CDR1 and CDR2 sequences are SEHNR and FQNEAQ (reference sequence). V lost 4 bases and J lost 0; bases outside the gene matches: 3. CDR3 amino acids: CASSSTGDSYEQYF. The CDR3 DNA sequence: TGTGCCAGCAGCTCAACAGGGGACTCCTACGAGCAGTACTTC.

The chain links TRBV11-2 to TRBJ1-1; the D is unclear. V gave up 1 base and J gave up 3 bases, with 6 bases separating them. The germline V gene has CDR1 SGHAT and CDR2 FQNNGV. The CDR3 sequence is 13 residues long. For the CDR3, the DNA is TGTGCCAGCAGCTTAGGGAGGGACACTGAAGCTTTCTTT. Protein sequence: CASSLGRDTEAFF.

The V call is TRBV5-1, the J call TRBJ2-3; 10 bases are shared with TRBD2. Germline CDR1 SGHRS, CDR2 YFSETQ. V dropped 4 bases and J dropped 1; count of bases not matched to a gene: 6. The CDR3 is 16 amino acids. CDR3 sequence: CASSPTSGVGTDTQYF. DNA for the CDR3: TGCGCCAGCAGCCCAACTAGCGGGGTAGGCACAGATACGCAGTATTTT.

The rearrangement links TRBV9 to TRBJ1-2; TRBD1 matches 9 bases. Germline CDR1 is SGDLS and CDR2 is YYNGEE. Trimming removed 0 bases from V and 6 bases from J; junction bases left unmatched: 3. This CDR3 has 14 amino acids. CDR3 bases: TGTGCCAGCAGCGTAGCAGACAGGGGGGATGGCTACACCTTC. It specifies CASSVADRGDGYTF. The full variable domain, rest sourced from reference TRBV9 and TRBJ1-2, is DSGVTQTPKHLITATGQRVTLRCSPRSGDLSVYWYQQSLDQGLQFLIQYYNGEERAKGNILERFSAQQFPDLHSELNLSSLELGDSALYFCASSVADRGDGYTFGSGTRLTVV.

This clone was recorded a few times. The chain recombines TRBV5-5 with TRBJ1-3; maybe TRBD1 (5 bases). The CDR3 has 14 amino acids. Trimming cost V 0 bases and J 4 bases, with 8 bases left between them. Germline V gene sequence: CDR1 SGHKS, CDR2 YYEKEE (reference sequence). CDR3 sequence: CASSLGQRGNTIYF. The CDR3, as DNA: TGTGCCAGCAGCTTGGGACAGCGAGGAAACACCATATATTTT.

The chain uses TRBV11-2 and TRBJ1-2; 11 positions match TRBD1. J lost 4 bases, V lost 5 bases, and 12 bases had no gene match. The germline V gene encodes CDR1 SGHAT and CDR2 FQNNGV. The CDR3 runs 17 residues. The CDR3 nucleotides are TGTGCCAGCAGCACTCCAGGACAGGGGGCGCGTGGCTATGGCTACACCTTC. It codes for CASSTPGQGARGYGYTF.

V gene TRBV7-9 combines with J gene TRBJ1-1; 8 nucleotides line up with TRBD1. CDR3 size: 15 residues. Trimming took 1 base from V and 5 from J; bases not matched to a gene: 6. The V gene's germline CDR1 is SEHNR and CDR2 FQNEAQ (reference sequence). The CDR3 region has the DNA TGTGCCAGCAGCTTAGAGCAGGGGGCTAGGACTGAAGCTTTCTTT. This encodes CASSLEQGARTEAFF.

A few counts support this clone. The V and J genes are TRBV7-9 and TRBJ2-3, with TRBD2 identical over 8 bases. The CDR3 has 13 residues. Germline V CDR1 and CDR2: SEHNR, FQNEAQ (reference sequence). V lost 5 bases to trimming and J lost 6 bases; unmatched junction nucleotides: 4. The chain's CDR3 is CASSQTSADTQYF. The CDR3 nucleotides are TGTGCCAGCAGCCAGACTAGCGCGGATACGCAGTATTTT.

The gene calls are TRBV7-8 and TRBJ1-5; a possible D gene is TRBD1 (5 bases). The germline V gene has CDR1 SGHVS and CDR2 FQNEAQ. V shed 5 bases and J shed 3 bases, with 17 bases lying between them. This CDR3 spans 16 amino acids. DNA for the CDR3: TGTGCCAGCAGCCCAGCTGCCGGGGGTGTCAATCAGCCCCAGCATTTT. The encoded protein is CASSPAAGGVNQPQHF.

The V and J genes are TRBV7-3 and TRBJ2-3, with D perhaps TRBD2 (6 bases). CDR1 SGHTA and CDR2 FQGTGA come from the germline V gene. Between the trimmed V and J ends, which lost 4 bases and 6 bases, there was a span of 11 bases. This CDR3 is built from 13 residues. The CDR3 reads CASSSAGRDTQYF. CDR3 bases: TGTGCCAGCAGCTCTGCAGGGAGGGATACGCAGTATTTT.

This chain links TRBV5-8 with TRBJ2-3; tentative D call: TRBD2 (6 bases). This CDR3 spans 15 amino acids. The germline V gene encodes CDR1 SGHTS and CDR2 YDEGEE. V lost 6 bases and J 3 bases, leaving 17 bases between the germline ends. CDR3 protein: CASNRRGPATDTQYF. Here the CDR3 DNA reads TGTGCCAGCAACCGGCGGGGTCCAGCAACAGATACGCAGTATTTT.

As DNA, the CDR3 is TGTGCCAGTAACCCTCTAGGGGGAGGGGTGAACAATGAGCAGTTCTTC. Protein sequence: CASNPLGGGVNNEQFF. The rearrangement links TRBV19 to TRBJ2-1; weak D call: TRBD2 (7 bases). The ends were cut back, 7 bases at V and 5 bases at J, with 21 bases in the middle. The CDR3 consists of 16 residues. Germline CDR1 LNHDA, CDR2 SQIVND (reference sequence). Full variable domain (remainder filled in from reference TRBV19 and TRBJ2-1): DGGITQSPKYLFRKEGQNVTLSCEQNLNHDAMYWYRQDPGQGLRLIYYSQIVNDFQKGDIAEGYSVSREKKESFPLTVTSAQKNPTAFYLCASNPLGGGVNNEQFFGPGTRLTVL.

The chain has TRBV27 and TRBJ2-7; possible D gene TRBD2, 5 bases. Germline loops: CDR1 MNHEY, CDR2 SMNVEV (reference sequence). This CDR3 contains 16 residues. V was shortened by 1 base and J by 6 bases, with 19 bases between the two germline ends. The DNA for the CDR3 is TGTGCCAGCAGTTTATACGGGATCGAACAGTTTGGCGAGCAGTACTTC. Encoded protein: CASSLYGIEQFGEQYF.